The 7 T cell receptor beta chains listed next were all sequenced from one sample in a study of T cells in Graves' hyperthyroidism and ophthalmopathy. Amplification targeted TCR beta CDR3 regions from RNA transcripts. HTBI primers drove first-round RT-PCR of the TCR CDR3. Via MiXCR, TCRdb re-called the multiplex PCR reads, giving one row per CDR3 protein. This sample has roughly 500,000 distinct CDR3 sequences, with about 24% found just once. The sequencing sample was made of blood. All receptors come from a woman aged 25 to 39 with Graves' ophthalmopathy.

This clonotype was counted ten times or more. This may be a read error, as it is one base from a much larger clone. J is TRBJ2-7 and V is TRBV6-2 or TRBV6-3, with TRBD1 as a possible D gene (6 bases). Trimming shortened V by 6 bases and J by 6 bases, and 15 bases separated the two germline ends. This CDR3 spans 13 amino acids. CDR1 MNHEY and CDR2 SVGEGT come from the germline V gene. As DNA, the CDR3 is TGTGCCAGCAGCCTACTACAGGGAACCGAGCAGTACTTC. The encoded protein is CASSLLQGTEQYF.

V and J are TRBV27 and TRBJ1-2, with 7 bases aligning to TRBD1. Germline CDR1 reads MNHEY; CDR2 reads SMNVEV (reference sequence). CDR3 size: 12 residues. J gave up 4 bases and V 6 bases, and 2 bases lay outside the gene matches. CDR3 bases: TGTGCCAGCAGAAGACAGGGCTATGGCTACACCTTC. Translated: CASRRQGYGYTF.

This clonotype occurred many times. The chain combines TRBV29-1 with TRBJ2-7, with 9 bases fitting TRBD1. Losses at the gene ends were 3 bases for V and 3 bases for J; bases not matched to a gene: 9. The CDR3 is 15 amino acids. Germline assignment: CDR1 SQVTM and CDR2 ANQGSEA. Here the CDR3 reads CSVDSSGTGNYEQYF. For the CDR3, the DNA is TGCAGCGTTGATTCTTCAGGGACAGGGAACTACGAGCAGTACTTC.

This clonotype was counted many times. The chain links TRBV2 to TRBJ1-5; D gene unclear. Trimming took 2 bases from V and 1 from J, leaving 12 bases between them. The CDR3 loop spans 16 amino acids. Germline loops: CDR1 SNHLY, CDR2 FYNNEI. The CDR3 loop reads CASSERRVGSNQPQHF. CDR3 DNA sequence: TGTGCCAGCAGTGAACGCAGAGTGGGGAGCAATCAGCCCCAGCATTTT.

A few counts support this clonotype. The CDR3 is CASSPGTLTYEQYF. The CDR3 DNA follows: TGTGCCAGCAGCCCCGGGACACTTACCTACGAGCAGTACTTC. The chain has TRBV11-1 and TRBJ2-7; D is perhaps TRBD1 (6 bases). CDR3 size: 14 residues. Trimming took off 5 bases at V and 2 bases at J, with 13 bases between the two ends. Per the germline V gene, CDR1 is SGHAT and CDR2 is FQDESV (reference sequence). Combining the CDR3 with reference TRBV11-1 and TRBJ2-7 gives the whole variable domain EAEVAQSPRYKITEKSQAVAFWCDPISGHATLYWYRQILGQGPELLVQFQDESVVDDSQLPKDRFSAERLKGVDSTLKIQPAELGDSAMYLCASSPGTLTYEQYFGPGTRLTVT.

This clonotype was observed many times. At one end, the junction sequence differs from germline, possibly due to a read error. This sequence joins TRBV5-1 and TRBJ1-1; TRBD1 might be the D (6 bases). This CDR3 spans 13 amino acids. Germline V gene lookup returns CDR1 SGHRS and CDR2 YFSETQ. The CDR3 DNA follows: TGTGCCAGCAGCTCGGGACAGAACACTGAAGCTTTCTTT. Residues: CASSSGQNTEAFF.

In nucleotides, the CDR3 is TGTGCCAGCAGCGTAGATGCTAATTCACCCCTCCACTTT. Its translation: CASSVDANSPLHF. V and J are TRBV9 and TRBJ1-6; D is undetermined. V lost 0 bases and J 6 bases, leaving 4 bases between the germline ends. This CDR3 contains 13 residues. Germline V gene sequence: CDR1 SGDLS, CDR2 YYNGEE.